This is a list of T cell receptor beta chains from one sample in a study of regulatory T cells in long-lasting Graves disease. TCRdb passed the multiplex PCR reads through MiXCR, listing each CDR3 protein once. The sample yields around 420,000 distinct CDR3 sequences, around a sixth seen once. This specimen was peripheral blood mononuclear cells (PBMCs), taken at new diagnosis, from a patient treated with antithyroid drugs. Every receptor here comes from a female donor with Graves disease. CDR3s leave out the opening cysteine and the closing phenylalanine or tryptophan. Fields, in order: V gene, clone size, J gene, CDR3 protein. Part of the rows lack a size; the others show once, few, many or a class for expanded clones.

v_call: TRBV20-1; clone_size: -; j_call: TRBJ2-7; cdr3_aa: SAIADRSYEQY
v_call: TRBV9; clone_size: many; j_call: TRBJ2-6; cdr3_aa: ASGFGRKLSGANVLT
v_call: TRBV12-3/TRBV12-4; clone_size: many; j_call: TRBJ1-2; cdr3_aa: ASSHRTGGYT
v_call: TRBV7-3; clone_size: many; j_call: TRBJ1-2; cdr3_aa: ASSTRTGYYGYT
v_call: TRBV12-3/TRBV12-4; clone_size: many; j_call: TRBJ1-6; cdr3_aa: ASSPGTLNSPLH
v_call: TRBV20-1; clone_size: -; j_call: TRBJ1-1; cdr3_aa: SAIRGGQTEAF
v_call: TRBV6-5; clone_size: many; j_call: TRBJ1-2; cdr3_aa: ASSYGQYYGYT
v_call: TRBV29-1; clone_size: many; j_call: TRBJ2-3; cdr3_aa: SVAEALADTQY
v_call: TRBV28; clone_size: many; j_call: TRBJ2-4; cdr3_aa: ASSLTGAKNIQY
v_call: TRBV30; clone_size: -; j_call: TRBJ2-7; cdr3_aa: AWSLKGVENEQY
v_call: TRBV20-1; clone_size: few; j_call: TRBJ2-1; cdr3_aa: SARGTGGSYNEQF
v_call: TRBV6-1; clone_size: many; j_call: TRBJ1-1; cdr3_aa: ASRGQPMNTEAF
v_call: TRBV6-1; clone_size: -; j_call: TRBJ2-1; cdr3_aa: AIKPGVLSSYNEQF
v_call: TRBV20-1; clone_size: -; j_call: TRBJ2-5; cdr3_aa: SARESRVVRETQY
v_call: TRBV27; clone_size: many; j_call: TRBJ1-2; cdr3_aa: ASTLGQGYGYT
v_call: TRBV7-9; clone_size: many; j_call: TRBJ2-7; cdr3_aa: ASSLETEGKD
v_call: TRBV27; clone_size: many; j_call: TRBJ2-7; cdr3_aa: ASSGDPYEQY
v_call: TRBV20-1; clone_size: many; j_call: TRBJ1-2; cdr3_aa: SASPPARGNGYT
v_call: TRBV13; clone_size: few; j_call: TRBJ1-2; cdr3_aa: ASSPAGGNGYT
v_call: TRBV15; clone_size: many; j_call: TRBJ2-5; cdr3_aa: ATSRAAGGPGGETQY
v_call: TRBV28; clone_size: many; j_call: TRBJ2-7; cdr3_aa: ATHGVAAYEQY
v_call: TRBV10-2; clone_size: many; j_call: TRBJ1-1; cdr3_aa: ASRMGSEAF
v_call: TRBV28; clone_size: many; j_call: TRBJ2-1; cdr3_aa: ASSLGSLSYNEQF
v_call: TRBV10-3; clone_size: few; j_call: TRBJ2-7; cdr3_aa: AIRRPGQGGSYEQY
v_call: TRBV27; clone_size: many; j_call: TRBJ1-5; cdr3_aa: ASSLQGSQPQH
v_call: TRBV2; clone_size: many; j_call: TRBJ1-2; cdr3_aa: ATRNGPANYGYT
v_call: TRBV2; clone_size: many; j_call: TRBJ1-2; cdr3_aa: ASSEARGGQGYT
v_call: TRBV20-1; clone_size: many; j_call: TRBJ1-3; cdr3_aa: SARAAGGFSGNTIY
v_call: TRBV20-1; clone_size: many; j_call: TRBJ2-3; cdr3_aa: SATGGGTDTQY
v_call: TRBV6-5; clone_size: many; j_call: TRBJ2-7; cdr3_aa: ASSYLPGFYEQY
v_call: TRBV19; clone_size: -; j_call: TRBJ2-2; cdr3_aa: ASSMRGGSRGTGELF
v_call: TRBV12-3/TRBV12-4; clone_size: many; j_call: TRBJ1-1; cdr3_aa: ASSLNRGRGSTEAF
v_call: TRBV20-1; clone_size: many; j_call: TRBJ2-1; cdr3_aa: SARASGGVSYNEQF
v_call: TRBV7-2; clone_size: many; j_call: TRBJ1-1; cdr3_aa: ASSLADRGTEAF
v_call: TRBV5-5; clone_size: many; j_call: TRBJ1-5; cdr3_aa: ASSLEGRASYQPQH
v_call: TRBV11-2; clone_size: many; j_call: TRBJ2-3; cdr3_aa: ASSFSGKSTDTQY
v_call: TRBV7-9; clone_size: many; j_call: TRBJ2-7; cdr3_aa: ASSLVDGDEQY
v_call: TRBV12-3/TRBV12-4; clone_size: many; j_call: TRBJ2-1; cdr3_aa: ASSSGGGKGMGNNEQF
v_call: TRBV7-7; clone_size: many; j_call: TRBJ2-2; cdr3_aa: ASSLAHNSGELF
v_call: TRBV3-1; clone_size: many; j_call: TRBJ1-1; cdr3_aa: ASSRTDDGEAF
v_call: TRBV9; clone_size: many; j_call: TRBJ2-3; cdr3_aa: ASSVSGGQSTDTQY
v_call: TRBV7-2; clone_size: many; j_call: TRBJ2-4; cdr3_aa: ASARWGPQKNIQY
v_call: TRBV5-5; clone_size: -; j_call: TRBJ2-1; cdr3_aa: ASSLQGVKYNEQF
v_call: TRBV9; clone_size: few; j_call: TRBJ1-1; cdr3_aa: ASSVFETTEAF
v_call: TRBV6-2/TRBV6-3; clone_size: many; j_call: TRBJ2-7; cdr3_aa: ASSEGTSGSTAYEQY
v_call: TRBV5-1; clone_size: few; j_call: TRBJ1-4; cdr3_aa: ASSSQRQGGEKLF
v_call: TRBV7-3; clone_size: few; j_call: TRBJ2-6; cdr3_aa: ASSGTGGRGANVLT
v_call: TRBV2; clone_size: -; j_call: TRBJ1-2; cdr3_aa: ASSQIGQGDGYT
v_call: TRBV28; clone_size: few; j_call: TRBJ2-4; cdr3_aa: ATFSRGDYRNIQY
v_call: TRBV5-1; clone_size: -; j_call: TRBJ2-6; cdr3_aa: DSSLRDRSNYLSGANVLT
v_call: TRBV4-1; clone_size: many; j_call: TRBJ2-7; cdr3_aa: ASSQIGGDEQY
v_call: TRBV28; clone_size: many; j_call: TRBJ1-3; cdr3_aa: ASPWASSGNTIY
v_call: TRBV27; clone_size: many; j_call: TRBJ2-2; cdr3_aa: ASSLFGVSNTGELF
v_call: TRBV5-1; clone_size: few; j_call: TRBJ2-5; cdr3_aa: ASSGASGKETQY
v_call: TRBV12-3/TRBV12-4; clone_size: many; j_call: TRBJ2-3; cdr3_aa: ASSLPWDTQY